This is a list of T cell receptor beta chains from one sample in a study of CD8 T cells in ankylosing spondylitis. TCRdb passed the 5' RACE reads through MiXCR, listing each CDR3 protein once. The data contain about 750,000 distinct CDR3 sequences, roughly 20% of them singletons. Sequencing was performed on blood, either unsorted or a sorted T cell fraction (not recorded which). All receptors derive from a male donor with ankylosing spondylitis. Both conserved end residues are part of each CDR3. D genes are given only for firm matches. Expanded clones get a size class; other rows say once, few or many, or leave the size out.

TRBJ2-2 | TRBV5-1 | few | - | CASHDSGTSNTGELFF | TGCGCCAGTCACGACTCCGGGACGTCGAACACCGGGGAGCTGTTTTTT
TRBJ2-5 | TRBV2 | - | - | CASGPIQSPTNQETQYF | TGTGCCAGCGGCCCTATACAATCTCCGACTAACCAAGAGACCCAGTACTTC
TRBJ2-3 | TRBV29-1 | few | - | CSVCVISTDTQYF | TGCAGCGTTTGCGTGATAAGCACAGATACGCAGTATTTT
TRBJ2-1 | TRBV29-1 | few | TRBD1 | CSALDRGPYNEQFF | TGCAGCGCCTTGGACAGGGGACCCTACAATGAGCAGTTCTTC
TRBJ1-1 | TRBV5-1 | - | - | CAFPPGGPEAFF | TGCGCCTTCCCCCCCGGGGGCCCTGAAGCTTTCTTT
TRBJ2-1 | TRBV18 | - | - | CASSPPEGHNEQFF | TGTGCCAGCTCACCCCCAGAGGGGCACAATGAGCAGTTCTTC
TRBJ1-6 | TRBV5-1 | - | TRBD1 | CASSPGTGHSPLHF | TGCGCCAGCAGCCCCGGGACAGGGCATTCACCCCTCCACTTT
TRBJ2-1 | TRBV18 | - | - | CASSPKGGEQFF | TGTGCCAGCTCACCAAAGGGGGGTGAGCAGTTCTTC
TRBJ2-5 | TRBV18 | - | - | CASSPPWGRHKETQYF | TGTGCCAGCTCACCACCGTGGGGGCGGCATAAAGAGACCCAGTACTTC
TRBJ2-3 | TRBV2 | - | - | CASSGWATDTQYF | TGTGCCAGCAGTGGTTGGGCCACAGATACGCAGTATTTT
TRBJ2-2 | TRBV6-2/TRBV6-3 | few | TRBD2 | CASSPRTSGRAGELFF | TGTGCCAGCAGTCCTCGGACTAGCGGGAGGGCCGGGGAGCTGTTTTTT
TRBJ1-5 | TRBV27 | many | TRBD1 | CASRPGTGGNQPQHF | TGCGCCAGCAGACCCGGGACAGGGGGCAATCAGCCCCAGCATTTT
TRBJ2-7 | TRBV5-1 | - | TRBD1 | CASSPDGQGRTYEQYF | TGCGCCAGCAGCCCCGACGGACAGGGTAGAACCTACGAGCAGTACTTC
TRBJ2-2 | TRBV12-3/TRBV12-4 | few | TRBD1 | CASTVGQGAGELFF | TGTGCCAGCACCGTGGGACAGGGGGCCGGGGAGCTGTTTTTT
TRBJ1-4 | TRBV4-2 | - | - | CASSQEGSDSPNEKLFF | TGTGCCAGCAGCCAAGAAGGTAGCGACAGCCCTAATGAAAAACTGTTTTTT